This TCR beta chain was obtained from a study of cytomegalovirus exposure and HLA in healthy donors. Study-level background: Previous work identified roughly 120 million unique TCR beta sequences from around 170 million T cells. Findings of the study overall: 87-base-pair reads could not separate some V segments, including TRBV6-2 and TRBV6-3. It is likely that the observed cluster of highly shared sequence variants was a sequencing artifact. A few of the chains that were CMV-associated were confirmed in vitro to be specific for CMV antigens.

Details on this clone: Its matching antigen is unknown.

The germline V and J ends were trimmed by 4 bases and 7 bases, with 17 bases remaining between them. CDR1 is SGHDN and CDR2 is FVKESK in the germline V gene. The CDR3 runs to 15 residues. The PCR used 60 Vbeta and 13 Jbeta primers. The data were produced by immunoSEQ multiplex PCR, yet TCRdb's version contains in-frame clones alone and is incomplete. Seen here are some 170,000 clones, about 83% observed once, and the top ten hold approximately 2.9%. The sequence derives from a female donor in good health and CMV-seronegative. V gene TRBV14 combines with J gene TRBJ2-1; possible D gene TRBD1, 6 bases. The sequencing sample was made of PBMCs. The CDR3 DNA sequence: TGTGCCAGCAGCCCGACAGACGGGACAAGGAATGAGCAGTTCTTC. Residues: CASSPTDGTRNEQFF.